This TCR beta chain came from a study of cytomegalovirus exposure and HLA in healthy donors. General study findings and limits: Overall, about 160 TCR beta chains were annotated as cytomegalovirus-associated. A later analysis found common viral pathogens apparently linked to several of the most significant clusters.

Primers: 60 Vbeta forward and 13 Jbeta reverse. Original analysis: An analysis performed later counted around 86 million unique TCR beta chains (roughly 11 million of them shared). The repertoire was sequenced with immunoSEQ multiplex PCR; TCRdb's copy has only in-frame clones and lacks some. V, J and clone size are taken as reported in that table, and D and trimming were inferred from the DNA itself. Across tens of thousands of clones, the top ten clones capture 6.5% to 8.5% of the sample. With regard to this clone: The antigen remains unidentified.

Germline CDR1 DFQATT, CDR2 SNEGSKA (reference sequence). The CDR3 has 10 amino acids. V was clipped by 8 bases and J by 8 bases; unmatched bases: 5. Input material: PBMCs. This chain connects TRBV20-1 to TRBJ1-2; 7 positions agree with TRBD1. The sequence was obtained from a woman in her thirties or forties in good health and CMV-seronegative. CDR3 in amino acids: CSQGDRGYTF. Here the CDR3 DNA reads TGCAGTCAGGGGGATCGCGGCTACACCTTC.